This TCR beta chain was found in a study of cytomegalovirus exposure and HLA in healthy donors. Study-level information: Researchers found that approximately 77% of 350 to 500 genotyped donors fell within the Caucasian-associated ancestry cluster. Study-wide points: Reportedly, HLA-A and HLA-B alleles of most subjects were accurately predicted from TCR beta. When a later analysis was performed, an Asian-associated ancestry cluster reportedly had fewer N-insertions than the approximately 700-donor mean. Later analysis placed DRB1 highest and HLA-C lowest in TCR association rates, which differed by HLA locus.

Details on this clone: Its target is not known.

The PCR was carried out with 60 Vbeta primers and 13 Jbeta primers. Here immunoSEQ multiplex PCR was the method, and the copy in TCRdb shows in-frame clones only, minus some. The table lists some 120,000 clones, roughly three quarters of them singletons, with about 2% in the top ten. The receptor was isolated from a man aged 18 to 29 in good health and CMV-seronegative. Material for sequencing was PBMCs.

The CDR3 nucleotides read TGTGCCAGCAGCCAAACGTCGGGTGAGCAGTTCTTC. It encodes CASSQTSGEQFF. This chain connects TRBV6-5 to TRBJ2-1; D is unclear. This CDR3 region has 12 residues. V was cut by 6 bases and J by 9 bases, with 12 bases left in between. The germline V gene has CDR1 MNHEY and CDR2 SVGAGI.